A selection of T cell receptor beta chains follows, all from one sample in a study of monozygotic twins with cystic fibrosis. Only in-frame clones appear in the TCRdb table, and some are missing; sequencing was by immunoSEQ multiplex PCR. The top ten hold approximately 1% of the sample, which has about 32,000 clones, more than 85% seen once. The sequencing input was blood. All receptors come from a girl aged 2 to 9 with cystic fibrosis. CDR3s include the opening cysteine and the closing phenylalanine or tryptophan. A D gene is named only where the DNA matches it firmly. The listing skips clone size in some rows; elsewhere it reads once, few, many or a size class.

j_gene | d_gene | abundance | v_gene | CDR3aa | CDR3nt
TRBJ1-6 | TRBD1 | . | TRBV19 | CASSADRGPSPLHF | TGTGCCAGTAGTGCCGACAGGGGGCCTTCACCCCTCCACTTT
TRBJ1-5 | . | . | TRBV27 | CASSPHLDSLNQPQHF | TGTGCCAGCAGTCCACATTTGGACAGCTTAAATCAGCCCCAGCATTTT
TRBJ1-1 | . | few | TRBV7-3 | CASSFRENTEAFF | TGTGCCAGCAGCTTTCGAGAGAACACTGAAGCTTTCTTT
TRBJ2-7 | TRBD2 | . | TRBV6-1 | CASRPSGGISYEQYF | TGTGCCAGCAGGCCTAGCGGGGGCATCTCCTACGAGCAGTACTTC
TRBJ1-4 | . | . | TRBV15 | CATSGGRAEKLFF | TGTGCCACCAGCGGGGGCAGGGCCGAAAAACTGTTTTTT
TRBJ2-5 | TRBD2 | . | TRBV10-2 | CASSEGLGYEETQYF | TGCGCCAGCAGTGAGGGACTAGGGTACGAAGAGACCCAGTACTTC
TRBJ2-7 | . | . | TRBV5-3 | CARSLLSAIYEQYF | TGTGCCAGAAGCTTGTTGTCAGCGATATACGAGCAGTACTTC
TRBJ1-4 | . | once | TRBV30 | CAWSVTGGGEKLFF | TGTGCCTGGAGTGTAACGGGGGGTGGGGAAAAACTGTTTTTT
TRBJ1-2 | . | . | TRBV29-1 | CSVARRNGYTF | TGCAGCGTTGCTAGACGAAATGGCTACACCTTC
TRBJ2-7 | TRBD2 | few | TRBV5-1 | CASSPGGSSGPYEQYF | TGCGCCAGCAGCCCTGGAGGGTCTAGCGGACCCTACGAGCAGTACTTC
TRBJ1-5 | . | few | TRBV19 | CASNSGEEGQPQHF | TGTGCCAGTAACTCCGGGGAGGAAGGACAGCCCCAGCATTTT
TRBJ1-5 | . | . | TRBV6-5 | CASSQGRVNQPQHF | TGTGCCAGCAGTCAGGGCCGGGTCAATCAGCCCCAGCATTTT
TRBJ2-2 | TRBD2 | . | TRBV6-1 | CASSDGGGYTGELFF | TGTGCCAGCAGTGATGGGGGGGGATACACCGGGGAGCTGTTTTTT
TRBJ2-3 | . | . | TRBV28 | CASSDPPRGADTQYF | TGTGCCAGCAGTGATCCTCCACGAGGCGCAGATACGCAGTATTTT
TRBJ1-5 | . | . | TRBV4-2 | CASSQDGLGQPQHF | TGTGCCAGCAGCCAAGATGGGTTAGGCCAGCCCCAGCATTTT
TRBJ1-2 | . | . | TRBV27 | CASRNPGDLGYTF | TGTGCCAGCAGGAACCCAGGGGATTTAGGCTACACCTTC
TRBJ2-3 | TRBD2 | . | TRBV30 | CAWSVIAGTKYTDTQYF | TGTGCCTGGAGTGTGATAGCGGGCACGAAATACACAGATACGCAGTATTTT
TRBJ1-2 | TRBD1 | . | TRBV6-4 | CATCRGPIEKGAYYGYTF | TGTGCCACATGCAGGGGGCCGATTGAGAAGGGCGCGTACTATGGCTACACCTTC
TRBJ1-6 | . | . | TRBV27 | CASSLGTGYNSPLHF | TGTGCCAGCAGTCTAGGTACGGGTTATAATTCACCCCTCCACTTT
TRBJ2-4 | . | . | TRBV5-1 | CASSLKNIQYF | TGCGCCAGCAGCTTGAAAAACATTCAGTACTTC
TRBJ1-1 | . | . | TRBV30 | CAWHVFPGRGLKAFF | TGTGCCTGGCATGTTTTCCCGGGTAGAGGATTGAAAGCTTTCTTT
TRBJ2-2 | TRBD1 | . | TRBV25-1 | CASSDQGRTGGIGELFF | TGTGCCAGCAGTGATCAAGGAAGGACAGGGGGGATCGGGGAGCTGTTTTTT
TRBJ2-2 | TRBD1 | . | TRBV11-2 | CASSFLRTGELTGELFF | TGTGCCAGCAGCTTCCTGCGGACAGGAGAACTCACCGGGGAGCTGTTTTTT
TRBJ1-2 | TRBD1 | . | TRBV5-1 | CASSLGTGDTYGYTF | TGCGCCAGCAGCTTGGGAACAGGGGATACCTATGGCTACACCTTC
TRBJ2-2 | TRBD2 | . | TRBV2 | CASSEVREVTGELFF | TGTGCCAGCAGTGAAGTGCGGGAGGTCACCGGGGAGCTGTTTTTT
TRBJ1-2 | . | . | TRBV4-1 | CASSQDRTPYGYTF | TGCGCCAGCAGCCAAGATCGGACGCCCTATGGCTACACCTTC
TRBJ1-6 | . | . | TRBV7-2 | CASSSSGISYNSPLHF | TGTGCCAGCAGCTCCTCGGGCATCTCCTATAATTCACCCCTCCACTTT
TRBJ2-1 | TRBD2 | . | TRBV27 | CASSLGTSGKRDEQFF | TGTGCCAGCAGTTTGGGGACTAGCGGGAAGCGGGATGAGCAGTTCTTC
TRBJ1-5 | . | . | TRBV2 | CASSEMAVYQPQHF | TGTGCCAGCAGTGAGATGGCGGTTTATCAGCCCCAGCATTTT
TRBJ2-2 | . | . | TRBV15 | CATSRDTYDTGELFF | TGTGCCACCAGCAGAGATACCTACGACACCGGGGAGCTGTTTTTT
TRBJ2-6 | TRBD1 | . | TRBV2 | CASRLDRGSSGANVLTF | TGTGCCAGCAGGCTGGACAGGGGGTCCTCTGGGGCCAACGTCCTGACTTTC
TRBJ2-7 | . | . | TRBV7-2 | CASSPPGESEQYF | TGTGCCAGCAGCCCCCCAGGGGAGAGCGAGCAGTACTTC
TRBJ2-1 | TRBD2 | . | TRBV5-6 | CASSRSPRDYTYNEQFF | TGTGCCAGCAGCCGGAGTCCCCGGGACTACACCTACAATGAGCAGTTCTTC
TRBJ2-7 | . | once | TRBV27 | CASSPRQGFTYEQYF | TGTGCCAGCAGTCCCCGGCAGGGCTTTACCTACGAGCAGTACTTC
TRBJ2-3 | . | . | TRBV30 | CAWSRVLGTDTQYF | TGTGCCTGGAGTCGGGTCCTGGGCACAGATACGCAGTATTTT
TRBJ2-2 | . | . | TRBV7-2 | CASRTAGGAGNTGELFF | TGTGCCAGCAGAACCGCCGGGGGAGCGGGGAACACCGGGGAGCTGTTTTTT
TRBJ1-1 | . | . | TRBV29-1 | CSVEMGLNTEAFF | TGCAGCGTTGAAATGGGGTTAAACACTGAAGCTTTCTTT
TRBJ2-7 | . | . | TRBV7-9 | CASSDGRGAPHDF | TGTGCCAGCAGCGACGGCCGAGGGGCACCCCACGACTTC
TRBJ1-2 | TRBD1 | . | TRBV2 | CASSEGRGQGRSGYTF | TGTGCCAGCAGTGAAGGCCGGGGACAGGGACGTTCGGGCTACACCTTC
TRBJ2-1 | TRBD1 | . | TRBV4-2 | CASSHAGTGGYNEQFF | TGTGCCAGCAGCCATGCCGGGACAGGGGGGTACAATGAGCAGTTCTTC
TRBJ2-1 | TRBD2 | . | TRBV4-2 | CASSQAVAGSGGNEQFF | TGTGCCAGCAGCCAAGCGGTGGCAGGGTCGGGGGGAAATGAGCAGTTCTTC
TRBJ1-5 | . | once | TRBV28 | CASSSAQPQHF | TGTGCCAGCAGTTCGGCTCAGCCCCAGCATTTT
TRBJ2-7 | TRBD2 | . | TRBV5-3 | CARSIAGLTYEQYF | TGTGCCAGAAGCATAGCGGGACTCACCTACGAGCAGTACTTC
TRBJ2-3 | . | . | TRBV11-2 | CASSLFGGPDTDTQYF | TGTGCCAGCAGCTTATTCGGTGGGCCTGACACAGATACGCAGTATTTT
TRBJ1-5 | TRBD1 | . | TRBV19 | CASSTPGLVGGTQPQHF | TGTGCCAGTAGTACGCCCGGGTTGGTAGGGGGCACTCAGCCCCAGCATTTT
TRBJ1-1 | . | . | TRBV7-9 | CASSLVGSGARIQNTEAFF | TGTGCCAGCAGCTTAGTAGGATCGGGGGCAAGAATCCAGAACACTGAAGCTTTCTTT
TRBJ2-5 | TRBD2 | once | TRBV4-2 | CASSRDIAGGPRYF | TGTGCCAGCAGCCGCGATATAGCGGGAGGGCCGCGGTACTTC
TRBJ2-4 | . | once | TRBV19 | CASSIRDIQYF | TGTGCCAGTAGTATTCGGGACATTCAGTACTTC
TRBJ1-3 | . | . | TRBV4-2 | CASSPSPTGWAGNTIYF | TGTGCCAGCAGCCCTTCCCCCACCGGGTGGGCTGGAAACACCATATATTTT
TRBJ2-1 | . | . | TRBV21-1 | CASARTPPVNEQFF | TGTGCCAGCGCCAGGACACCCCCTGTCAATGAGCAGTTCTTC
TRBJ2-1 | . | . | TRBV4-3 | CASSQEAGNNEQFF | TGCGCCAGCAGCCAAGAGGCAGGGAACAATGAGCAGTTCTTC
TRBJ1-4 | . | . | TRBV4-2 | CASSRREGEGEKLFF | TGTGCCAGCAGTCGCCGTGAGGGAGAAGGGGAAAAACTGTTTTTT
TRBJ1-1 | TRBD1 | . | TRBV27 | CASSGTANTEAFF | TGTGCCAGCAGCGGGACAGCGAACACTGAAGCTTTCTTT
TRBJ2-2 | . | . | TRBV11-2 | CASSSYSRGGTGELFF | TGTGCCAGCAGCTCCTATTCTCGTGGGGGCACCGGGGAGCTGTTTTTT
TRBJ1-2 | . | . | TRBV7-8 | CASSHGAHGYTF | TGTGCCAGCAGCCACGGGGCCCATGGCTACACCTTC
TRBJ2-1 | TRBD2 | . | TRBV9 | CASSVSSLAGGPGGEQFF | TGTGCCAGCAGCGTATCGTCCCTAGCGGGAGGCCCCGGGGGTGAGCAGTTCTTC
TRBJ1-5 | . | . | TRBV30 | CAWRHRGNQPQHF | TGTGCCTGGAGGCACAGGGGCAATCAGCCCCAGCATTTT
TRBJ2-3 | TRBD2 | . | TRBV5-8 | CASSITVSGRVADTQYF | TGTGCCAGCAGCATCACCGTTAGCGGGAGGGTGGCAGATACGCAGTATTTT
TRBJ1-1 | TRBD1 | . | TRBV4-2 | CASSRDRVRGEAFF | TGTGCCAGCAGCCGGGACAGGGTAAGAGGTGAAGCTTTCTTT